The source of this T cell receptor beta chain is a study of T cell responses to AZD1222 COVID-19 vaccine. This CDR3 region has 13 residues. The V gene's germline CDR1 is MNHEY and CDR2 SVGAGI. The V gene lost 8 bases and the J gene lost 7 bases, with 16 bases spanning the gap. Some clones are missing from TCRdb's copy, which holds only in-frame ones; the method was immunoSEQ multiplex PCR. Of approximately 160,000 clones listed, about nine tenths are singletons. Study results and limitations: Donors were chiefly white British, with a greater number of females, and clonal diversity was perhaps underestimated. Among vaccine-associated CD4 TCRs, coverage spanned spike, with dominance at 160-218 and 743-854.

To note about this clone: As yet, its antigen is unknown.

The sequencing used peripheral blood, collected on day 0 of AZD1222 vaccination. The source of this sequence is an adult in good health. This chain joins TRBV6-5 and TRBJ2-3; D gene unclear. CDR3 region: CASLSTRWNTQYF. In nucleotides, the CDR3 is TGTGCCAGCTTATCTACCCGGTGGAATACGCAGTATTTT.